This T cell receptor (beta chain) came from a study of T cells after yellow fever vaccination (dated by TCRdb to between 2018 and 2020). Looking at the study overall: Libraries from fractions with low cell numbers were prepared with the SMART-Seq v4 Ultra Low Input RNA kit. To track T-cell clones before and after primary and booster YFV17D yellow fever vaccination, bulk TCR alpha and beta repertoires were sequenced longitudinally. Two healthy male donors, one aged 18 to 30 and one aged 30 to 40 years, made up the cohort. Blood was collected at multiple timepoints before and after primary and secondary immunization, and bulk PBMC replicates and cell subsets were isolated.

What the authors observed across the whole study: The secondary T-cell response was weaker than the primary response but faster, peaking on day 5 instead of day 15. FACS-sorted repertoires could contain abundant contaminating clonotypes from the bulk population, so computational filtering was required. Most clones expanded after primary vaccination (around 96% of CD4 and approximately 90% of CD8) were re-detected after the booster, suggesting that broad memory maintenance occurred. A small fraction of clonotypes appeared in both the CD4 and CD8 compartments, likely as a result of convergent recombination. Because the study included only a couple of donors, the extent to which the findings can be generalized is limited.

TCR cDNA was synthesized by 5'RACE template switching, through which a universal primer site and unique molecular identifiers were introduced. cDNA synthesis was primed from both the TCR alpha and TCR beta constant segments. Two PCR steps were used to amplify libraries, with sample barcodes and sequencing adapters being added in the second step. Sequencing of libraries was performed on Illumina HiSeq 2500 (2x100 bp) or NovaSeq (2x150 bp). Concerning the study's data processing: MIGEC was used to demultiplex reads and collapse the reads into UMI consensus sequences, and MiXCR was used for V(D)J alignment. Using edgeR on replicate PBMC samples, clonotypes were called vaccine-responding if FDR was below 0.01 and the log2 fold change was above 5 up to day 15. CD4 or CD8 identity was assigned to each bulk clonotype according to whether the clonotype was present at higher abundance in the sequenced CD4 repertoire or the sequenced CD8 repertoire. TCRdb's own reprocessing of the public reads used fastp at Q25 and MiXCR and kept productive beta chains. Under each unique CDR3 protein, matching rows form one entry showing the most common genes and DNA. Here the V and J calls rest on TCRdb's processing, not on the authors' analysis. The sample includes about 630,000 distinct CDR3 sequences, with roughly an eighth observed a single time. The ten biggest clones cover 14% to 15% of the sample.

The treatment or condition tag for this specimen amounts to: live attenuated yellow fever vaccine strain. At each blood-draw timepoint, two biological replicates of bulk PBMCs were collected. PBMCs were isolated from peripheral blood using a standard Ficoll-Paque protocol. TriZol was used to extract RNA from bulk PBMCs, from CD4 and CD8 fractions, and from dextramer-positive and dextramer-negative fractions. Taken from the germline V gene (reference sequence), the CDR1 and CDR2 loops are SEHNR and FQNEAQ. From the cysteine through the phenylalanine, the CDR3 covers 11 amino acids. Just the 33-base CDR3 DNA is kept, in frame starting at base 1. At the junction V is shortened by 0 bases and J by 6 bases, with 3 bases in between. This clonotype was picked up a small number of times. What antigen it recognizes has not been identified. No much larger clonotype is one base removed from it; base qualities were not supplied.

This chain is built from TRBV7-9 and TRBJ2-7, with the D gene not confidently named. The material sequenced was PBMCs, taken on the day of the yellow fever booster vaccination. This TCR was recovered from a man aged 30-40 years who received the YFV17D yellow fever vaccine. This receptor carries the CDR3 CASSLAIEQYF. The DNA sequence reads TGTGCCAGCAGCTTAGCGATCGAGCAGTACTTC.